These 29 T cell receptor beta chains share one sample of origin, sequenced in a study of blood T cell repertoires in COVID-19. Clones were read by immunoSEQ multiplex PCR, and TCRdb kept only the in-frame ones, dropping some. The sample lists approximately 100,000 clones; more than 80% were seen once. Sequencing used peripheral blood. The source of these receptors is a woman older than 75 with acute or convalescent COVID-19.

This chain's CDR3 is CASSTGTDTQYF. For the CDR3, the DNA is TGTGCCAGTAGTACAGGAACAGATACGCAGTATTTT. The J gene is TRBJ2-3, the V gene TRBV19; D not certain. The CDR3 has 12 residues. Germline V lookup: CDR1 LNHDA, CDR2 SQIVND (reference sequence). V shed 4 bases and J shed 3 bases, with 5 bases lying between them. Drawing the rest from reference TRBV19 and TRBJ2-3, the complete variable domain is DGGITQSPKYLFRKEGQNVTLSCEQNLNHDAMYWYRQDPGQGLRLIYYSQIVNDFQKGDIAEGYSVSREKKESFPLTVTSAQKNPTAFYLCASSTGTDTQYFGPGTRLTVL.

The CDR3 reads CATSITARDQPQHF. DNA of the CDR3: TGTGCCACCAGCATAACAGCCCGCGATCAGCCCCAGCATTTT. J is TRBJ1-5 and V is TRBV15; D not resolved. Trimming cost V 4 bases and J 5 bases, with 12 bases left between them. CDR3 length: 14 residues. CDR1 and CDR2 (germline): LNHNV, YYDKDF (reference sequence).

The chain's CDR3 is CAWRPRDRSRLAGELFF. As DNA, the CDR3 is TGTGCCTGGAGGCCCCGGGACAGGAGCCGATTGGCCGGGGAGCTGTTTTTT. The chain links TRBV30 to TRBJ2-2; 8 nucleotides line up with TRBD1. Germline V gene lookup returns CDR1 GTSNPN and CDR2 SVGIG (reference sequence). The CDR3 is 17 residues long. The ends lost 3 bases at V and 6 bases at J; junction bases unmatched: 15.

This clone was counted between two and nine times. The CDR3 sequence: CASSSGYLRKANTGELFF. The CDR3 DNA reads as TGTGCCAGCAGCTCGGGATATTTGAGGAAAGCGAACACCGGGGAGCTGTTTTTT. The rearrangement uses TRBV7-9 and TRBJ2-2; D might be TRBD2 (5 bases). Germline V CDR1 and CDR2: SEHNR, FQNEAQ (reference sequence). V was shortened by 4 bases and J by 0 bases, with 18 bases between the two germline ends. There are 18 residues in the CDR3.

The J gene is TRBJ2-7, the V gene TRBV30; 10 positions agree with TRBD2. CDR1 is GTSNPN and CDR2 is SVGIG in the germline V gene (reference sequence). The CDR3 is 14 amino acids. Trimming took 0 bases from V and 7 from J; bases not matched to a gene: 6. Here the CDR3 reads CAWSVRLAGVEQYF. The CDR3 DNA reads TGTGCCTGGAGTGTAAGGCTAGCGGGGGTTGAGCAGTACTTC.

This clone was counted only a few times. This chain joins TRBV6-2 or TRBV6-3 and TRBJ2-7; tentative D call: TRBD2 (6 bases). The CDR3 consists of 14 residues. Trimming cost V 4 bases and J 0 bases, with 10 bases left between them. CDR1 MNHEY and CDR2 SVGEGT come from the germline V gene. DNA for the CDR3: TGTGCCAGCAGTTTACGGCGGGGCTCCTACGAGCAGTACTTC. This encodes CASSLRRGSYEQYF.

The chain couples TRBV7-2 to TRBJ1-1; D is uncertain. Germline V lookup: CDR1 SGHTA, CDR2 FQGNSA. Trimming removed 2 bases at V and 9 bases at J, with 16 bases between. The CDR3 runs 14 residues. The CDR3 nucleotides read TGTGCCAGCAGCTTAACCCGACAAGGCACGCAAGCTTTCTTT. Protein sequence: CASSLTRQGTQAFF.

The chain employs TRBV28 and TRBJ1-5; D unclear. Germline V gives CDR1 MDHEN, CDR2 SYDVKM. The CDR3 loop spans 14 amino acids. Trimming removed 4 bases from V and 3 bases from J, with 10 bases in between. This CDR3 reads CASSSVEFNQPQHF. Here the CDR3 DNA reads TGTGCCAGCAGTTCCGTGGAGTTCAATCAGCCCCAGCATTTT.

The rearrangement joins TRBV12-5 to TRBJ2-1; 12 nucleotides line up with TRBD2. Germline assignment: CDR1 LGHNT and CDR2 FRNRAP. This CDR3 comprises 16 residues. V was pared by 6 bases and J by 8 bases, with 11 bases of the junction left unmatched. The CDR3 region has the DNA TGTGCTAGTGGCTCCGGCCTAGCGGGGGGGCTCCATGAGCAGTTCTTC. Translating gives CASGSGLAGGLHEQFF.

The chain links TRBV3-1 (or the pseudogene TRBV3-2) to TRBJ1-1; D not resolved. V was clipped by 3 bases and J by 7 bases, with 12 bases between them. Germline assignment: CDR1 LGHDT and CDR2 YNNKEL (reference sequence). This CDR3 comprises 13 residues. The CDR3 nucleotides are TGTGCCAGCAGCCAGCCTTCGGGAGGTGAAGCTTTCTTT. Its translation is CASSQPSGGEAFF.

This chain joins TRBV24-1 and TRBJ2-1; D might be TRBD2 (5 bases). This CDR3 has 20 residues. The germline V gene encodes CDR1 KGHDR and CDR2 SFDVKD. Trimming removed 4 bases from V and 7 bases from J, with 31 bases in between. The CDR3 reads CATSERRSPVIPSRENEQFF. The CDR3 nucleotides are TGTGCCACCAGTGAACGACGGTCTCCTGTTATCCCCAGTCGGGAAAATGAGCAGTTCTTC.

The chain combines TRBV5-1 with TRBJ2-3, with no clear D. Trimming pared 4 bases from V and 3 bases from J, leaving 15 bases between. This CDR3 is built from 15 residues. The germline V gene encodes CDR1 SGHRS and CDR2 YFSETQ. The CDR3 region has the DNA TGCGCCAGCAGCGCTGGAACCCAGAGGACAGATACGCAGTATTTT. This sequence encodes CASSAGTQRTDTQYF.

This clone was observed a handful of times. V is TRBV7-9 and J is TRBJ2-5; D might be TRBD2 (6 bases). The CDR3 is 16 residues long. CDR1 is SEHNR, CDR2 FQNEAQ, per germline (reference sequence). Trimming removed 4 bases at V and 3 bases at J, with 18 bases between. CDR3 amino acids: CASSYSFGGGKETQYF. Written as DNA, the CDR3 is TGTGCCAGCAGCTATAGTTTCGGGGGAGGAAAAGAGACCCAGTACTTC.

This chain links TRBV5-8 with TRBJ1-1, with 9 positions matching TRBD1. The CDR3 consists of 16 residues. Germline lookup yields CDR1 SGHTS and CDR2 YDEGEE. With V trimmed by 0 bases and J by 1 base, 4 bases remained unmatched. The CDR3 region is CASSLAGGQGNTEAFF. The CDR3 coding sequence is TGTGCCAGCAGCTTGGCGGGGGGACAGGGGAACACTGAAGCTTTCTTT.

V gene TRBV19 combines with J gene TRBJ1-5; no reliable D call. This CDR3 has 13 amino acids. Germline V CDR1 and CDR2: LNHDA, SQIVND (reference sequence). The V end lost 7 bases, the J end lost 7 bases, and 14 bases lay between the germline ends. The CDR3 is CASNPREGQPQHF. CDR3 DNA: TGTGCCAGTAACCCACGGGAGGGACAGCCCCAGCATTTT.

This clone is a singleton in its sample. The V call is TRBV2, the J call TRBJ2-7, with D possibly being TRBD2 (5 bases). CDR1 is SNHLY, CDR2 FYNNEI, per germline. CDR3 length: 14 residues. The V gene lost 3 bases and the J gene lost 4 bases, with 13 bases spanning the gap. CDR3: CASSETLRDYEQYF. The CDR3 DNA is TGTGCCAGCAGTGAGACTCTTCGGGATTACGAGCAGTACTTC.

The chain recombines TRBV6-5 with TRBJ2-7; D may be TRBD1 (6 bases). V was clipped by 0 bases and J by 6 bases, with 15 bases between them. The germline CDR1 and CDR2 sequences are MNHEY and SVGAGI. The CDR3 totals 15 residues. CDR3 protein: CASSYSLRGQGEQYF. CDR3 coding DNA: TGTGCCAGCAGTTACTCCCTCAGGGGTCAGGGCGAGCAGTACTTC.

The gene calls are TRBV7-9 and TRBJ1-2; no firm D call. Germline V lookup: CDR1 SEHNR, CDR2 FQNEAQ (reference sequence). V dropped 2 bases and J dropped 4 bases, with 8 bases sitting between them. The CDR3 has 13 amino acids. CDR3 DNA: TGTGCCAGCAGCTTATACCAGGCCTATGGCTACACCTTC. Translation gives CASSLYQAYGYTF.

This chain uses TRBV10-3 with TRBJ1-2; TRBD1 agrees at 9 bases. V lost 2 bases and J lost 6; bases outside the gene matches: 4. The CDR3 covers 14 residues. Germline V gene sequence: CDR1 ENHRY, CDR2 SYGVKD. CDR3 region: CAISEPQGAHGYTF. CDR3 bases: TGTGCCATCAGTGAGCCACAGGGGGCGCATGGCTACACCTTC.

The chain recombines TRBV24-1 with TRBJ2-1, with 8 bases aligning to TRBD2. Germline loops: CDR1 KGHDR, CDR2 SFDVKD. V was clipped by 4 bases and J by 2 bases; unmatched bases: 6. The length of the CDR3 is 16 residues. The CDR3 sequence is CATSETGGGPYNEQFF. CDR3 nucleotide sequence: TGTGCCACCAGTGAAACAGGCGGGGGGCCCTACAATGAGCAGTTCTTC.

The rearrangement uses TRBV10-3 and TRBJ1-1, with 7 bases that match TRBD1. The CDR3 consists of 13 residues. Germline CDR1 is ENHRY and CDR2 is SYGVKD. The V gene end was trimmed by 10 bases and the J gene end by 1 base; junction bases not matched to a gene: 6. CDR3 residues: CATLDRTNTEAFF. In nucleotides, the CDR3 is TGTGCCACCCTGGACAGGACGAACACTGAAGCTTTCTTT.

CDR3 in amino acids: CASSDQMNTEAFF. Here the CDR3 DNA reads TGCGCCAGCAGTGACCAGATGAACACTGAAGCTTTCTTT. The rearrangement joins TRBV10-1 to TRBJ1-1; no clear D gene. V dropped 3 bases and J dropped 0 bases, with 5 bases sitting between them. The V gene's germline CDR1 is WNHNN and CDR2 SYGVQD (reference sequence). CDR3 length: 13 amino acids.

The CDR3: CASSRGGQFTDTQYF. The CDR3 DNA reads as TGTGCCAGCAGCAGAGGTGGACAGTTCACAGATACGCAGTATTTT. This chain joins TRBV7-3 and TRBJ2-3; tentatively, D is TRBD1 (6 bases). The length of the CDR3 is 15 residues. Trimming left V 5 bases short and J 2 bases short, with 14 bases between. Per germline, CDR1 SGHTA and CDR2 FQGTGA.

A few counts support this clone. The V and J genes are TRBV28 and TRBJ1-2; 7 nucleotides line up with TRBD1. J lost 7 bases, V lost 5 bases, and 10 bases had no gene match. Germline CDR1 and CDR2: MDHEN and SYDVKM. The CDR3 contains 14 residues. CDR3 sequence reads: CASSLQTGKGGYTF. In DNA, the CDR3 is TGTGCCAGCAGTCTTCAGACAGGGAAAGGTGGCTACACCTTC.

This CDR3 is CSVRVNYGYTF. The CDR3 DNA reads TGCAGCGTTAGAGTTAACTATGGCTACACCTTC. The chain has TRBV29-1 and TRBJ1-2; D unresolved. Trimming left V 5 bases short and J 1 base short, with 5 bases between. Germline CDR1 SQVTM, CDR2 ANQGSEA. The CDR3 sequence is 11 residues long.

V usage is TRBV6-5 and J usage is TRBJ2-7, with D possibly matching TRBD1 (5 bases). Per germline, CDR1 MNHEY and CDR2 SVGAGI. The ends were cut back, 1 base at V and 3 bases at J, with 7 bases in the middle. CDR3 size: 13 residues. Here the CDR3 DNA reads TGTGCCAGCAGTTACTTCCAGGGCTACGAGCAGTACTTC. This encodes CASSYFQGYEQYF.

J is TRBJ2-1 and V is TRBV4-3; 7 bases match TRBD2. The ends lost 0 bases at V and 3 bases at J; junction bases unmatched: 5. The CDR3 runs to 16 residues. In germline, CDR1 is LGHNA, CDR2 YSLEER. CDR3 DNA sequence: TGCGCCAGCAGCCAAGATGTCCCTAGCGGCTACAATGAGCAGTTCTTC. Translating it yields CASSQDVPSGYNEQFF.

V gene TRBV5-4 combines with J gene TRBJ1-1; no reliable D call. The length of the CDR3 is 13 residues. V shed 2 bases and J shed 5 bases, with 10 bases lying between them. Germline CDR1 reads SGHNT; CDR2 reads YYREEE (reference sequence). This CDR3 reads CASSFAGATEAFF. The DNA for the CDR3 is TGTGCCAGCAGCTTCGCGGGAGCAACTGAAGCTTTCTTT.

The CDR3 loop is CASSTGQALREQYF. The CDR3, as DNA: TGTGCCAGCAGCACGGGACAGGCCCTTCGGGAGCAGTACTTC. The chain joins TRBV7-2 to TRBJ2-7, with TRBD1 matching over 8 bases. Germline-derived CDR1 and CDR2 are SGHTA and FQGNSA. V dropped 5 bases and J dropped 7; count of bases not matched to a gene: 10. CDR3 length: 14 residues.